This T cell receptor beta chain was found in a study of cytomegalovirus exposure and HLA in healthy donors. Findings and limits, study-wide: Analyzed later, association rates of TCRs varied across HLA loci, with DRB1 most and HLA-C fewest. Per a prior analysis, the majority of TCR beta V segments were productive roughly 90% or roughly 30% of the time.

About this clone: The antigen remains unidentified.

60 Vbeta and 13 Jbeta primers were used in PCR. The assay was immunoSEQ multiplex PCR, and TCRdb's table has in-frame clones only and misses some. The data show 100,000 to 150,000 clones, more than 60% seen once. V shed 4 bases and J shed 1 base, with 17 bases lying between them. The CDR3 is 16 amino acids. Germline-derived CDR1 and CDR2 are SGDLS and YYNGEE. Sequenced sample: PBMCs. The gene calls are TRBV9 and TRBJ1-1, with a possible D match to TRBD1 (6 bases). This clonotype was sampled from a woman aged 40-49 years in good health and CMV-seronegative. The CDR3 protein is CASSPQLGGANTEAFF. The CDR3 nucleotides are TGTGCCAGCAGCCCTCAGTTGGGGGGGGCGAACACTGAAGCTTTCTTT.